Presented here are 23 T cell receptor beta chains from one specimen sequenced in a study of shared clonotypes between healthy human individuals. Repertoires were generated with immunoSEQ multiplex PCR, while TCRdb's copy carries only in-frame clones and drops some. The sample holds a few million clones, more than 80% seen once. The sample was naive CD4+ T cells sorted from blood. Subset given: CD45RA+ positively selected. These receptors originate from a man aged 18 to 29 in good health.

The chain employs TRBV30 and TRBJ1-2, with D uncertain. Germline-derived CDR1 and CDR2 are GTSNPN and SVGIG (reference sequence). CDR3 length equals 14 residues. V was clipped by 0 bases and J by 1 base, with 9 bases between them. The CDR3 reads CAWSVKGNNYGYTF. The CDR3 coding sequence is TGTGCCTGGAGTGTAAAGGGAAATAACTATGGCTACACCTTC.

This sequence joins TRBV6-1 and TRBJ2-7; 7 nucleotides line up with TRBD1. Germline values: CDR1 MNHNS, CDR2 SASEGT. The V gene end was trimmed by 7 bases and the J gene end by 5 bases; junction bases not matched to a gene: 5. This CDR3 spans 12 amino acids. The CDR3 coding sequence is TGTGCCAGCATGATGAGGGGGCACGAGCAGTACTTC. Residues: CASMMRGHEQYF.

The rearrangement joins TRBV5-6 to TRBJ1-3; D uncertain. This CDR3 has 12 residues. The V and J ends lost 2 bases and 4 bases respectively, with 4 bases between them. Germline assignment: CDR1 SGHDT and CDR2 YYEEEE. CDR3 DNA sequence: TGTGCCAGCAGCTTCGGGGGAAACACCATATATTTT. The encoded protein is CASSFGGNTIYF.

This chain links TRBV28 with TRBJ2-7; 15 bases match TRBD2. Trimming at V came to 5 bases and at J to 9 bases, leaving 8 bases not matched to a gene. Germline-derived CDR1 and CDR2 are MDHEN and SYDVKM. This CDR3 is built from 15 residues. The CDR3 protein is CASSRSGLAGGRQYF. In nucleotides, the CDR3 is TGTGCCAGCAGTCGGTCCGGACTAGCGGGGGGGAGGCAGTACTTC. The variable domain in full, completed from reference TRBV28 and TRBJ2-7, reads DVKVTQSSRYLVKRTGEKVFLECVQDMDHENMFWYRQDPGLGLRLIYFSYDVKMKEKGDIPEGYSVSREKKERFSLILESASTNQTSMYLCASSRSGLAGGRQYFGPGTRLTVT.

This chain connects TRBV30 to TRBJ1-4; D not certain. The ends were cut back, 1 base at V and 6 bases at J, with 6 bases in the middle. The CDR3 consists of 12 residues. Per the germline V gene, CDR1 is GTSNPN and CDR2 is SVGIG (reference sequence). The CDR3 coding sequence is TGTGCCTGGAGTGAAAGGGATGAAAAACTGTTTTTT. Its translation is CAWSERDEKLFF.

The rearrangement uses TRBV18 and TRBJ2-1, with 7 bases identical to TRBD1. Trimming cost V 3 bases and J 6 bases; bases outside gene matches: 8. The germline V gene has CDR1 KGHSH and CDR2 LQKENI. The CDR3 totals 15 residues. The CDR3, as DNA: TGTGCCAGCTCACCCGGAGCACAGGGGACCAATGAGCAGTTCTTC. Its translation is CASSPGAQGTNEQFF. Using reference TRBV18 and TRBJ2-1 for the parts outside the CDR3, the full variable domain is NAGVMQNPRHLVRRRGQEARLRCSPMKGHSHVYWYRQLPEEGLKFMVYLQKENIIDESGMPKERFSAEFPKEGPSILRIQQVVRGDSAAYFCASSPGAQGTNEQFFGPGTRLTVL.

This clone was seen just once. The chain couples TRBV4-2 to TRBJ1-3; D is undetermined. V shed 0 bases and J shed 3 bases, with 12 bases lying between them. Germline values: CDR1 LGHNA, CDR2 YNFKEQ. CDR3 length equals 16 residues. CDR3 region: CASSQEVWLGGNTIYF. In DNA form, the CDR3 reads TGTGCCAGCAGCCAAGAAGTGTGGTTGGGTGGAAACACCATATATTTT.

The chain joins TRBV5-1 to TRBJ2-1; TRBD2 might be the D (5 bases). The V gene's germline CDR1 is SGHRS and CDR2 YFSETQ. This CDR3 is built from 14 residues. The germline V and J ends were trimmed by 2 bases and 6 bases, with 12 bases remaining between them. The CDR3 DNA reads as TGCGCCAGCAGCTTTAGTCTAGCTGGCAATGAGCAGTTCTTC. It yields the protein CASSFSLAGNEQFF.

This clone showed up just once. The chain couples TRBV18 to TRBJ2-7; TRBD1 agrees at 7 bases. The CDR3 contains 15 residues. Per germline, CDR1 KGHSH and CDR2 LQKENI. V shed 3 bases, J shed 1 base, and the junction held 6 bases outside the gene matches. The CDR3 DNA follows: TGTGCCAGCTCACCCGACAGGGTAGGATCCTACGAGCAGTACTTC. Translation: CASSPDRVGSYEQYF.

The chain links TRBV19 to TRBJ1-1; 7 bases agree with TRBD1. V was clipped by 6 bases and J by 5 bases; unmatched bases: 6. The CDR3 covers 13 residues. Germline lookup yields CDR1 LNHDA and CDR2 SQIVND (reference sequence). The CDR3 DNA reads TGTGCCAGTAGACAGGGGTTGGGTACTGAAGCTTTCTTT. This codes for CASRQGLGTEAFF. The full variable domain, its missing parts supplied by reference TRBV19 and TRBJ1-1, is DGGITQSPKYLFRKEGQNVTLSCEQNLNHDAMYWYRQDPGQGLRLIYYSQIVNDFQKGDIAEGYSVSREKKESFPLTVTSAQKNPTAFYLCASRQGLGTEAFFGQGTRLTVV.

The chain recombines TRBV4-1 with TRBJ1-2; D is unclear. The V end was cut by 3 bases, the J end by 9 bases, with 17 bases between. There are 14 residues in the CDR3. Germline V gene data show CDR1 as MGHRA and CDR2 as YSYEKL. CDR3 DNA sequence: TGCGCCAGCAGCCACCCTGGGGTCAGGAGGAGCTACACCTTC. Amino acids: CASSHPGVRRSYTF.

The chain combines TRBV28 with TRBJ2-6; weak D call: TRBD2 (5 bases). CDR1 MDHEN and CDR2 SYDVKM come from the germline V gene. The CDR3 sequence is 16 residues long. V dropped 5 bases and J dropped 2 bases, with 13 bases sitting between them. CDR3 sequence (DNA): TGTGCCAGCAGTGTGAGAGGGTCCCCTGGGGCCAACGTCCTGACTTTC. Translated, it gives CASSVRGSPGANVLTF.

The CDR3 loop reads CASSSGVGDRANGYTF. The CDR3 DNA reads TGCGCCAGCAGCTCAGGGGTGGGGGACAGGGCAAATGGCTACACCTTC. This chain uses TRBV5-1 with TRBJ1-2; 9 nucleotides agree with TRBD1. The ends lost 3 bases at V and 6 bases at J; junction bases unmatched: 12. CDR3 size: 16 residues. Looked up from germline, CDR1 is SGHRS and CDR2 is YFSETQ.

This clone was counted once. The chain has TRBV5-5 and TRBJ2-7; 8 nucleotides match TRBD1. The germline gives CDR1 SGHKS, CDR2 YYEKEE (reference sequence). After removal of 4 bases from V and 4 bases from J, the junction contained 7 bases not matched to a gene. CDR3 size: 14 residues. The CDR3, as DNA: TGTGCCAGCAGCCTGCCCCAGGGGGCGTACGAGCAGTACTTC. This codes for CASSLPQGAYEQYF.

This chain connects TRBV4-2 to TRBJ2-5, with D possibly TRBD2 on 5 matching bases. V lost 0 bases and J lost 2, with 13 bases in between. Per germline, CDR1 LGHNA and CDR2 YNFKEQ. This CDR3 has 16 residues. The CDR3 sequence: CASSQDFSLAQETQYF. In nucleotides, the CDR3 is TGTGCCAGCAGCCAAGATTTTAGCCTAGCACAAGAGACCCAGTACTTC.

J is TRBJ2-3 and V is TRBV6-5; TRBD1 agrees at 7 bases. Per germline, CDR1 MNHEY and CDR2 SVGAGI. The CDR3 totals 15 residues. V was clipped by 5 bases and J by 6 bases; unmatched bases: 11. The CDR3 region is CASSLHRGKADTQYF. The CDR3 DNA reads as TGTGCCAGCAGTCTTCACAGGGGTAAGGCGGATACGCAGTATTTT.

This chain links TRBV11-2 with TRBJ1-3; unclear D gene. V gave up 1 base and J gave up 2 bases, with 6 bases separating them. Germline-derived CDR1 and CDR2 are SGHAT and FQNNGV. The CDR3 is 14 amino acids. The CDR3 region has the DNA TGTGCCAGCAGCTTAGTTAGTCCTGGAAACACCATATATTTT. It encodes CASSLVSPGNTIYF.

As concerns this clone: Distinct nucleotide sequences in the sample also encode this CDR3. This chain connects TRBV2 to TRBJ2-5; 11 positions match TRBD2. The J segment lost 4 bases and the V segment lost 6 bases, leaving 7 bases of the junction unmatched. Germline V gene lookup returns CDR1 SNHLY and CDR2 FYNNEI. CDR3 length: 15 amino acids. CDR3 residues: CASSGTSGGGETQYF. The CDR3, as DNA: TGTGCCAGCAGCGGGACTAGCGGAGGGGGAGAGACCCAGTACTTC.

V is TRBV5-4 and J is TRBJ2-5; TRBD1 is a possible D gene (7 bases). Between the trimmed V and J ends, which lost 4 bases and 2 bases, there was a span of 12 bases. Germline loops: CDR1 SGHNT, CDR2 YYREEE (reference sequence). The CDR3 contains 14 residues. The CDR3 loop is CASSQPGGQETQYF. CDR3 nucleotides: TGTGCCAGCAGCCAGCCAGGGGGGCAAGAGACCCAGTACTTC.

The V and J genes are TRBV7-2 and TRBJ1-2; D may be TRBD1 (5 bases). In germline, CDR1 is SGHTA, CDR2 FQGNSA. Trimming shortened V by 4 bases and J by 4 bases, and 16 bases separated the two germline ends. The CDR3 is made up of 15 amino acids. The chain's CDR3 is CASSSRGVTFYGYTF. The CDR3 coding sequence is TGTGCCAGCAGCTCCCGGGGCGTAACATTCTATGGCTACACCTTC.

This chain links TRBV6-5 with TRBJ2-7; 10 bases fit TRBD1. Losses at the gene ends were 0 bases for V and 5 bases for J; bases not matched to a gene: 4. The CDR3 runs 15 residues. Germline V gene lookup returns CDR1 MNHEY and CDR2 SVGAGI. This CDR3 reads CASSYSGTGAHEQYF. CDR3 DNA sequence: TGTGCCAGCAGTTACTCCGGGACAGGGGCCCACGAGCAGTACTTC.

The J gene is TRBJ2-5, the V gene TRBV6-1; 12 positions match TRBD2. The germline gives CDR1 MNHNS, CDR2 SASEGT. V trimming: 3 bases; J trimming: 4 bases; junction bases outside the gene matches: 0. This CDR3 spans 14 amino acids. CDR3 DNA sequence: TGTGCCAGCAGTGAGACTAGCGGGGGAGAGACCCAGTACTTC. It encodes CASSETSGGETQYF.

The chain carries TRBV29-1 and TRBJ1-3; D gene ambiguous. Germline CDR1 is SQVTM and CDR2 is ANQGSEA. The CDR3 spans 13 residues. Trimming cost V 5 bases and J 0 bases, with 8 bases left between them. CDR3 protein: CSVKEGSGNTIYF. The CDR3 bases are TGCAGCGTTAAGGAGGGCTCTGGAAACACCATATATTTT.